A single sample gave rise to the 8 T cell receptor beta chains below, sequenced in a study of T cell responses to AZD1222 COVID-19 vaccine. The data were produced by immunoSEQ multiplex PCR, yet TCRdb's version contains in-frame clones alone and is incomplete. The table records some 130,000 clones, nearly 95% of them present only once. The specimen comprised peripheral blood, sampled on day 0 of AZD1222 vaccination. The receptors were sampled from an adult in good health.

This chain joins TRBV28 and TRBJ2-5; maybe TRBD1 (6 bases). The CDR3 has 14 residues. Germline CDR1 and CDR2: MDHEN and SYDVKM. The germline V and J ends were trimmed by 6 bases and 5 bases, with 16 bases remaining between them. The CDR3 nucleotides are TGTGCCAGCAGCCCGGGACATCTCCGGGAGACCCAGTACTTC. It codes for CASSPGHLRETQYF.

V usage is TRBV15 and J usage is TRBJ1-2; D uncertain. The germline CDR1 and CDR2 sequences are LNHNV and YYDKDF (reference sequence). This CDR3 is 14 amino acids long. Trimming removed 0 bases from V and 1 base from J, with 6 bases in between. The DNA of the CDR3 is TGTGCCACCAGCAGAGATTCCCTTAACTATGGCTACACCTTC. Translating it yields CATSRDSLNYGYTF.

The rearrangement links TRBV10-3 to TRBJ1-5; a possible D gene is TRBD1 (5 bases). V lost 0 bases, J lost 1 base, and 10 bases lay in between. CDR3 size: 16 residues. In germline, CDR1 is ENHRY, CDR2 SYGVKD. In nucleotides, the CDR3 is TGTGCCATCAGTGAGTCTCTCAGGGTAAGCAATCAGCCCCAGCATTTT. Its protein product is CAISESLRVSNQPQHF.

V and J are TRBV6-2 or TRBV6-3 and TRBJ2-7; 15 nucleotides agree with TRBD2. The CDR3 has 17 amino acids. V gave up 2 bases and J gave up 6 bases; unmatched junction bases: 8. CDR1 is MNHEY, CDR2 SVGEGT, per germline. In DNA, the CDR3 is TGTGCCAGCAGTTACGGGGGACTAGCGGGAGGAAAAGGCGAGCAGTACTTC. Protein product: CASSYGGLAGGKGEQYF.

DNA of the CDR3: TGTGCCAGCAGTAAGGCGGTCTCCGGGGAGCTGTTTTTT. Its translation: CASSKAVSGELFF. The chain has TRBV3-1 (or the pseudogene TRBV3-2) and TRBJ2-2, with unresolved D. V lost 6 bases, J lost 6 bases, and 11 bases lay in between. The CDR3 sequence is 13 residues long. Germline-derived CDR1 and CDR2 are LGHDT and YNNKEL (reference sequence).

The chain joins TRBV11-2 to TRBJ2-7, with a tentative D call TRBD2 (5 bases). Germline CDR1 is SGHAT and CDR2 is FQNNGV. V lost 1 base and J lost 2, with 6 bases in between. This CDR3 has 13 amino acids. The CDR3 sequence: CASSLAGTYEQYF. CDR3 sequence (DNA): TGTGCCAGCAGCTTAGCGGGAACCTACGAGCAGTACTTC.

The rearrangement links TRBV28 to TRBJ2-7; D may match TRBD1 or TRBD2 (6 bases each). The CDR3 is 16 residues long. In germline, CDR1 is MDHEN, CDR2 SYDVKM. V was clipped by 5 bases and J by 4 bases, with 21 bases between them. In DNA form, the CDR3 reads TGTGCCAGCAGTACCTCCGACAGGAGGGGGGCTTACGAGCAGTACTTC. Its translation is CASSTSDRRGAYEQYF.

This chain uses TRBV5-4 with TRBJ1-1, with D hard to call. The germline gives CDR1 SGHNT, CDR2 YYREEE (reference sequence). There are 16 residues in the CDR3. Trimming cost V 4 bases and J 4 bases, with 20 bases left between them. The CDR3 protein is CASSQRPKKAGTEAFF. DNA for the CDR3: TGTGCCAGCAGCCAGCGACCGAAGAAAGCCGGCACTGAAGCTTTCTTT.